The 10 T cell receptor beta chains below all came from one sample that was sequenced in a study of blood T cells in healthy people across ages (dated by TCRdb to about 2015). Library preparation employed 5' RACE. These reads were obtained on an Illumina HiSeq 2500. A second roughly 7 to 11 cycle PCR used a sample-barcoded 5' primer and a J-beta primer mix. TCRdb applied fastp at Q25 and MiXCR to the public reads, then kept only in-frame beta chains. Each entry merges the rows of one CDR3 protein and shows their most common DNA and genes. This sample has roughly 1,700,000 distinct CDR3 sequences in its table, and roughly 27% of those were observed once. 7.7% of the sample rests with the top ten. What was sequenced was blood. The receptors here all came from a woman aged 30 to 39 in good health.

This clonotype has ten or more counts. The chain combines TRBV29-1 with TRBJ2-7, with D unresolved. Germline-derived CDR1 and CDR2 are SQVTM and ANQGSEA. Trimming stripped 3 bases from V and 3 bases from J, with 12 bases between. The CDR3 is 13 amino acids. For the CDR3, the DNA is TGCAGCGTTGATTCCCCAACTGACTACGAGCAGTACTTC. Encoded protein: CSVDSPTDYEQYF.

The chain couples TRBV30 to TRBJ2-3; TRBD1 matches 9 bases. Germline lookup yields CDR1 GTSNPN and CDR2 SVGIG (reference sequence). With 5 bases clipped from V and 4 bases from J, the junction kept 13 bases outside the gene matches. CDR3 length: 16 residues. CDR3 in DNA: TGTGCCTGGGGGACAGGGCTGGGCGGTAACCCAGATACGCAGTATTTT. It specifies CAWGTGLGGNPDTQYF.

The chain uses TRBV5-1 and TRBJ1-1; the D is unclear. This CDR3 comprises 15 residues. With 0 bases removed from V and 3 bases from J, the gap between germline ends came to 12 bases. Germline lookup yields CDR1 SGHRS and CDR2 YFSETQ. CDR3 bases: TGCGCCAGCAGCTTGGGTTCTGAGGGAGACACTGAAGCTTTCTTT. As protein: CASSLGSEGDTEAFF.

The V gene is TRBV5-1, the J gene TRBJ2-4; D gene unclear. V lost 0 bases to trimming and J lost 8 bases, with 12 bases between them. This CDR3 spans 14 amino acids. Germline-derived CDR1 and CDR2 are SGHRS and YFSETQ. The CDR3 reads CASSLETAVDIQYF. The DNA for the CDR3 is TGCGCCAGCAGCTTGGAAACAGCAGTCGACATTCAGTACTTC.

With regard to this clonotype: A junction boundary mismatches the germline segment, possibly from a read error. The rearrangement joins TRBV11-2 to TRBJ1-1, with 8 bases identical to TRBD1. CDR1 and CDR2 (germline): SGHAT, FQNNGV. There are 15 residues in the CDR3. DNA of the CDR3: TGTACCAGCAGCCCGTGGACAGGGAGGAACACTGAAGCTTTCTTT. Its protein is CTSSPWTGRNTEAFF. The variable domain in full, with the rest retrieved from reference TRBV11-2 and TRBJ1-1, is EAGVAQSPRYKIIEKRQSVAFWCNPISGHATLYWYQQILGQGPKLLIQFQNNGVVDDSQLPKDRFSAERLKGVDSTLKIQPAKLEDSAVYLCTSSPWTGRNTEAFFGQGTRLTVV.

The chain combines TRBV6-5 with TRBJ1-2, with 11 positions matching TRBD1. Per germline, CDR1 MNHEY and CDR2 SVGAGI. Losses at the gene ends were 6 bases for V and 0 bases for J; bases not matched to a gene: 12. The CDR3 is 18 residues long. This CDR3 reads CASRYRGTGGLSNYGYTF. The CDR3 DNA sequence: TGTGCCAGCAGATATAGGGGGACAGGGGGTTTATCTAACTATGGCTACACCTTC.

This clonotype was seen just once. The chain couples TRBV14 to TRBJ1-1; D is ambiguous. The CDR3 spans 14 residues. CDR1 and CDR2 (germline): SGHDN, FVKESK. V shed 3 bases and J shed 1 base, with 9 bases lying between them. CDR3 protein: CASSHRQANTEAFF. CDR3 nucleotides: TGTGCCAGCAGCCACCGTCAGGCGAACACTGAAGCTTTCTTT.

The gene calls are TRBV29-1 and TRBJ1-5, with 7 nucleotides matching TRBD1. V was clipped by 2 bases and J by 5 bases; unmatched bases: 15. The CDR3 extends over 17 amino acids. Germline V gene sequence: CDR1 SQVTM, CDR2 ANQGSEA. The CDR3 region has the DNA TGCAGCGTTGAATCATATGTGGGCAGGGGGTCAGATCAGCCCCAGCATTTT. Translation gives CSVESYVGRGSDQPQHF.

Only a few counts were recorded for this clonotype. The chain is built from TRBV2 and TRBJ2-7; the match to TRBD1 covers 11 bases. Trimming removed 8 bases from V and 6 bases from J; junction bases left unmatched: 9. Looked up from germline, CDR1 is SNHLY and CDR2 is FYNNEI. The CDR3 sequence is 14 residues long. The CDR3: CASLRGQGGGEQYF. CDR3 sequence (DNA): TGTGCCAGCCTCCGGGGACAGGGGGGCGGCGAGCAGTACTTC.

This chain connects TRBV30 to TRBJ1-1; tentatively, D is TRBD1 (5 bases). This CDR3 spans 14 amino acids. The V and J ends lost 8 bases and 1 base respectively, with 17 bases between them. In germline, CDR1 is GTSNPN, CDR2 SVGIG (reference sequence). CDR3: CAGGDRVSNTEAFF. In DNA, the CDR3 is TGTGCCGGGGGAGATCGGGTGTCGAACACTGAAGCTTTCTTT.